The 23 T cell receptor beta chains reported below all come from one sample, sequenced in a study of immune evolution from preneoplasia to lung adenocarcinoma. Assay used: immunoSEQ multiplex PCR; TCRdb lists only in-frame clones, some missing. The data hold about 6,200 clones, with around 74% observed a single time. Sequencing was carried out using FFPE adjacent normal lung tissue. The receptors stem from a donor at least 70 years old with lung adenocarcinoma.

Judged by abundance, this clone is large (0.1 to 1%). CDR3: CATSRDRAGAIEQFF. DNA of the CDR3: TGTGCCACCAGCAGAGATAGGGCGGGGGCCATTGAGCAGTTCTTC. The chain has TRBV15 and TRBJ2-1; the D gene is possibly TRBD2 (7 bases). The CDR3 spans 15 residues. Trimming removed 0 bases at V and 9 bases at J, with 15 bases between. The germline V gene has CDR1 LNHNV and CDR2 YYDKDF (reference sequence).

The chain joins TRBV9 to TRBJ2-5; 9 bases align to TRBD1. With V trimmed by 4 bases and J by 4 bases, 5 bases remained unmatched. This CDR3 has 14 residues. Germline CDR1 and CDR2: SGDLS and YYNGEE. The CDR3 sequence is CASSFMGQGETQYF. The DNA of the CDR3 is TGTGCCAGCAGCTTTATGGGACAGGGAGAGACCCAGTACTTC.

The chain carries TRBV7-8 and TRBJ1-6; tentative D call: TRBD1 (5 bases). The germline V gene encodes CDR1 SGHVS and CDR2 FQNEAQ. The CDR3 covers 14 residues. Deletions cut 5 bases from V and 6 bases from J, with 11 bases between. This CDR3 is CASSAGGVNSPLHF. As DNA, the CDR3 is TGTGCCAGCAGCGCCGGAGGGGTTAATTCACCCCTCCACTTT.

The gene calls are TRBV28 and TRBJ1-2, with 7 bases identical to TRBD1. J lost 10 bases, V lost 5 bases, and 10 bases had no gene match. Germline CDR1 and CDR2: MDHEN and SYDVKM. This CDR3 has 13 residues. The CDR3 loop reads CASSVQGQDDYTF. In nucleotides, the CDR3 is TGTGCCAGCAGTGTACAGGGGCAGGATGACTACACCTTC.

This chain connects TRBV2 to TRBJ1-1; no definite D call. V was clipped by 4 bases and J by 5 bases, with 5 bases between them. Germline values: CDR1 SNHLY, CDR2 FYNNEI. This CDR3 is built from 11 residues. The CDR3 coding sequence is TGTGCCAGCAGTGGAAGAACTGAAGCTTTCTTT. It yields the protein CASSGRTEAFF.

The chain carries TRBV6-1 and TRBJ2-2, with 13 bases matching TRBD2. The germline gives CDR1 MNHNS, CDR2 SASEGT. V shed 0 bases, J shed 0 bases, and the junction held 1 base outside the gene matches. The CDR3 runs 18 residues. This CDR3 reads CASSEALAGGANTGELFF. The DNA of the CDR3 is TGTGCCAGCAGTGAAGCACTAGCGGGAGGGGCGAACACCGGGGAGCTGTTTTTT.

Comments on this clone: The same CDR3 also results from other DNA sequences found in this sample. This rearrangement joins TRBV15 to TRBJ2-1; TRBD2 aligns across 10 bases. CDR3 length: 15 amino acids. With 3 bases clipped from V and 4 bases from J, the junction kept 3 bases outside the gene matches. The germline CDR1 and CDR2 sequences are LNHNV and YYDKDF (reference sequence). The CDR3 loop reads CATSSRSGGYNEQFF. Here the CDR3 DNA reads TGTGCCACCAGCAGCCGTAGCGGGGGGTACAATGAGCAGTTCTTC.

The V and J genes are TRBV7-8 and TRBJ2-7, with 10 bases lining up with TRBD1. The J segment lost 3 bases and the V segment lost 5 bases, leaving 16 bases of the junction unmatched. CDR3 length equals 18 residues. Germline V CDR1 and CDR2: SGHVS, FQNEAQ. In DNA form, the CDR3 reads TGTGCCAGCAGCACCGGGACAGGGGCCCTCCTAGCCATCTACGAGCAGTACTTC. Protein: CASSTGTGALLAIYEQYF.

The J gene is TRBJ2-7, the V gene TRBV29-1, with 12 bases identical to TRBD2. Trimming cost V 7 bases and J 2 bases; bases outside gene matches: 3. Germline CDR1 reads SQVTM; CDR2 reads ANQGSEA. The CDR3 consists of 13 residues. The CDR3 loop reads CSARLAGAYEQYF. The CDR3 DNA follows: TGCAGCGCGCGACTAGCGGGAGCCTACGAGCAGTACTTC.

This clone was seen a single time. The rearrangement links TRBV2 to TRBJ2-5; D is unresolved. The CDR3 is 12 residues long. Trimming took 3 bases from V and 5 from J, leaving 7 bases between them. Germline V gene lookup returns CDR1 SNHLY and CDR2 FYNNEI. The CDR3 DNA reads as TGTGCCAGCAGTGATTGGAGCGAGACCCAGTACTTC. Protein: CASSDWSETQYF.

This chain joins TRBV5-4 and TRBJ2-3; no clear D. CDR3 length: 13 amino acids. Germline values: CDR1 SGHNT, CDR2 YYREEE (reference sequence). V lost 3 bases, J lost 6 bases, and 11 bases lay in between. The CDR3 nucleotides read TGTGCCAGCAGCTCGGACCTGTGGGATACGCAGTATTTT. Residues: CASSSDLWDTQYF.

The sample holds a few counts of this clone. This rearrangement joins TRBV21-1 to TRBJ1-4. TRBV21-1 has pseudogene status. This CDR3 is built from 13 residues. CDR3 in amino acids: CASSKRSNEKLFF. The DNA for the CDR3 is TGTGCCAGCAGCAAGCGATCTAATGAAAAACTGTTTTTT.

This chain joins TRBV30 and TRBJ1-1; 7 bases align to TRBD1. Germline V CDR1 and CDR2: GTSNPN, SVGIG (reference sequence). This CDR3 is built from 12 residues. With V trimmed by 5 bases and J by 5 bases, 5 bases remained unmatched. In nucleotides, the CDR3 is TGTGCCTGGGACAGGGTGGGAACTGAAGCTTTCTTT. Its translation: CAWDRVGTEAFF. Using reference TRBV30 and TRBJ1-1 for the parts outside the CDR3, the full variable domain is SQTIHQWPATLVQPVGSPLSLECTVEGTSNPNLYWYRQAAGRGLQLLFYSVGIGQISSEVPQNLSASRPQDRQFILSSKKLLLSDSGFYLCAWDRVGTEAFFGQGTRLTVV.

The V call is TRBV7-2, the J call TRBJ1-6; weak D call: TRBD1 (5 bases). This CDR3 is built from 17 residues. From germline, CDR1 is SGHTA and CDR2 FQGNSA. The V and J ends lost 1 base and 3 bases respectively, with 13 bases between them. The CDR3 region has the DNA TGTGCCAGCAGCTTAGGGCCAGGGATACACTATAATTCACCCCTCCACTTT. Its translation is CASSLGPGIHYNSPLHF.

In regard to this clone: This same CDR3 is encoded by further DNA sequences in the sample. The chain has TRBV5-1 and TRBJ2-5; no clear D. Germline CDR1 reads SGHRS; CDR2 reads YFSETQ. The length of the CDR3 is 14 residues. The V and J ends lost 0 bases and 2 bases respectively, with 8 bases between them. The CDR3 sequence is CASSLESIQETQYF. CDR3 DNA sequence: TGCGCCAGCAGCTTGGAGTCTATTCAAGAGACCCAGTACTTC.

The chain combines TRBV30 with TRBJ1-4; TRBD1 aligns across 8 bases. After removal of 3 bases from V and 5 bases from J, the junction contained 5 bases not matched to a gene. The CDR3 runs to 14 residues. The germline gives CDR1 GTSNPN, CDR2 SVGIG (reference sequence). CDR3 residues: CAWRTGQANEKLFF. The CDR3 DNA sequence: TGTGCCTGGAGAACGGGACAGGCGAATGAAAAACTGTTTTTT.

A remark on this clone: Other DNA sequences in the same sample also yield this CDR3. The chain employs TRBV4-1 and TRBJ1-1; no firm D call. V was cut by 1 base and J by 0 bases, with 6 bases left in between. From germline, CDR1 is MGHRA and CDR2 YSYEKL. CDR3 size: 14 residues. This CDR3 reads CASSQASLNTEAFF. CDR3 nucleotide sequence: TGCGCCAGCAGCCAAGCATCCCTGAACACTGAAGCTTTCTTT.

The V gene is TRBV7-2, the J gene TRBJ2-2; a weak D match, TRBD1 (6 bases). The V end lost 0 bases, the J end lost 7 bases, and 12 bases lay between the germline ends. CDR3 size: 15 residues. The germline CDR1 and CDR2 sequences are SGHTA and FQGNSA. For the CDR3, the DNA is TGTGCCAGCAGCTTAGCGCTCACAGGGATCGGGGAGCTGTTTTTT. As protein: CASSLALTGIGELFF.

A few counts support this clone. The V and J genes are TRBV6-6 and TRBJ1-6; a possible D gene is TRBD1 (6 bases). The germline V gene encodes CDR1 MNHNY and CDR2 SVGAGI (reference sequence). This CDR3 has 15 amino acids. With 8 bases removed from V and 5 bases from J, the gap between germline ends came to 16 bases. In DNA form, the CDR3 reads TGTGCCAGCCTGGGGGGGCGTGATAATAATTCACCCCTCCACTTT. It encodes CASLGGRDNNSPLHF.

The chain carries TRBV10-3 and TRBJ2-5; D remains ambiguous. The CDR3 runs 14 residues. Germline assignment: CDR1 ENHRY and CDR2 SYGVKD. Trimming removed 0 bases at V and 5 bases at J, with 10 bases between. The CDR3 bases are TGTGCCATCAGTGAGTCAGGGCAGGCGGAGACCCAGTACTTC. Amino acid sequence: CAISESGQAETQYF.

The chain couples TRBV6-6 to TRBJ1-4; 7 nucleotides match TRBD1. V lost 6 bases and J lost 5; bases outside the gene matches: 3. Germline V lookup: CDR1 MNHNY, CDR2 SVGAGI (reference sequence). The CDR3 has 13 amino acids. CDR3 sequence: CASRQGRNEKLFF. CDR3 nucleotide sequence: TGTGCCAGCAGACAGGGGCGAAATGAAAAACTGTTTTTT.

This clone has a single count. The V gene is TRBV18, the J gene TRBJ1-1; a weak D match, TRBD1 (5 bases). The CDR3 extends over 14 amino acids. Germline V gene data show CDR1 as KGHSH and CDR2 as LQKENI. Trimming took 1 base from V and 5 from J, leaving 11 bases between them. The CDR3 sequence is CASSPLRAGTEAFF. As DNA, the CDR3 is TGTGCCAGCTCACCACTCAGGGCTGGGACTGAAGCTTTCTTT.

V and J are TRBV14 and TRBJ2-5, with 7 nucleotides matching TRBD1. Germline V gives CDR1 SGHDN, CDR2 FVKESK. The CDR3 has 12 residues. V lost 4 bases, J lost 14 bases, and 10 bases stayed unmatched. CDR3 residues: CASSLDRAVQYF. The CDR3 DNA sequence: TGTGCCAGCAGCCTAGACAGGGCGGTTCAATACTTC.